This TCR beta chain is from a study of OX40 agonist ivuxolimab in advanced cancers. Whole-study context: Patients in dose escalation had liver, melanoma, kidney or head and neck cancers. Three patients, one with hepatocellular carcinoma and two with cutaneous melanoma, achieved partial responses.

Only in-frame clones appear in the TCRdb table, and some are missing; sequencing was by immunoSEQ multiplex PCR. The repertoire holds 50,000 to 75,000 clones, with less than 90% as singletons. In regard to this clone: Its target is not known.

Whole-study findings and limits: More expanded clones were found, on average, in CD8+ than in CD4+ T cells. Also showing low normalized T-cell clonal expansion were some of the nonresponders.

CDR3 length equals 14 residues. Trimming took off 5 bases at V and 4 bases at J, with 14 bases between the two ends. The V gene's germline CDR1 is MDHEN and CDR2 SYDVKM. V is TRBV28 and J is TRBJ1-2; possible D gene TRBD1, 5 bases. This receptor was identified in an adult with an advanced solid tumor such as melanoma, head and neck, liver or kidney cancer. Sequenced here: CD4+ or CD8+ T cells sorted from blood, sampled in a trial of the OX40 agonist ivuxolimab. CDR3 in amino acids: CASSPDRASYGYTF. The CDR3 DNA follows: TGTGCCAGCAGTCCCGACAGAGCTTCCTATGGCTACACCTTC.